The 28 T cell receptor beta chains given below trace back to one sample, sequenced in a study of cytomegalovirus exposure and HLA in healthy donors. Primers for the PCR totalled 60 Vbeta and 13 Jbeta. Repertoires were generated with immunoSEQ multiplex PCR, while TCRdb's copy carries only in-frame clones and drops some. This sample has 150,000 to 200,000 clones, with approximately 83% found just once. The sequenced sample consisted of PBMCs. The receptors here all came from a man in his late teens or twenties in good health and CMV-seropositive.

The rearrangement joins TRBV14 to TRBJ2-5, with TRBD2 matching over 7 bases. The CDR3 spans 15 residues. Losses at the gene ends were 0 bases for V and 4 bases for J; bases not matched to a gene: 5. CDR1 is SGHDN and CDR2 is FVKESK in the germline V gene. The CDR3 reads CASSQDRGGGETQYF. Here the CDR3 DNA reads TGTGCCAGCAGCCAAGATCGCGGGGGAGGAGAGACCCAGTACTTC.

The chain couples TRBV6-5 to TRBJ2-3; 7 positions agree with TRBD1. Germline V gene lookup returns CDR1 MNHEY and CDR2 SVGAGI. The CDR3 spans 14 residues. Unmatched junction bases numbered 6, after V lost 3 bases and J lost 6 bases. The CDR3 DNA follows: TGTGCCAGCAGTTATACAGGGGTGGGCGATACGCAGTATTTT. It yields the protein CASSYTGVGDTQYF.

The genes are TRBV2 and TRBJ2-2; 7 positions match TRBD1. Trimming at V came to 5 bases and at J to 7 bases, leaving 4 bases not matched to a gene. In germline, CDR1 is SNHLY, CDR2 FYNNEI. This CDR3 comprises 13 residues. CDR3 sequence reads: CASSIGTVGELFF. CDR3 DNA: TGTGCCAGCAGTATCGGGACAGTCGGGGAGCTGTTTTTT.

The chain combines TRBV23-1 with TRBJ1-5, with 8 bases that match TRBD1. TRBV23-1 is assigned to the ORF class and has an uncertain function. The CDR3 runs to 22 residues. With V trimmed by 3 bases and J by 2 bases, 24 bases remained unmatched. The CDR3 DNA is TGCGCCAGCAGTCAGCCAGGGTCCAATGGGACAGGATGCAGGACGGGCAATCAGCCCCAGCATTTT. Protein product: CASSQPGSNGTGCRTGNQPQHF.

The rearrangement uses TRBV15 and TRBJ1-5, with 7 bases aligning to TRBD1. The CDR3 contains 17 residues. Germline CDR1 is LNHNV and CDR2 is YYDKDF (reference sequence). V was clipped by 1 base and J by 0 bases; unmatched bases: 6. The CDR3 here is CATSRVTGIYSNQPQHF. CDR3 DNA sequence: TGTGCCACCAGCAGAGTGACAGGGATTTATAGCAATCAGCCCCAGCATTTT.

This rearrangement joins TRBV27 to TRBJ2-5; a weak D match, TRBD2 (6 bases). V lost 3 bases and J lost 2, with 13 bases in between. This CDR3 has 15 residues. CDR1 MNHEY and CDR2 SMNVEV come from the germline V gene (reference sequence). The CDR3 loop is CASSFGFGGQETQYF. The CDR3, as DNA: TGTGCCAGCAGTTTTGGGTTTGGAGGGCAAGAGACCCAGTACTTC.

The chain links TRBV6-5 to TRBJ1-5, with D possibly matching TRBD1 (6 bases). The CDR3 is 15 amino acids. CDR1 is MNHEY, CDR2 SVGAGI, per germline. V lost 6 bases, J lost 4 bases, and 16 bases lay in between. CDR3 loop: CASRDSGVGNQPQHF. The DNA for the CDR3 is TGTGCCAGCAGGGACTCAGGGGTAGGGAATCAGCCCCAGCATTTT.

The J gene is TRBJ1-2, the V gene TRBV7-6; no clear D. This CDR3 comprises 12 residues. The V gene lost 1 base and the J gene lost 7 bases, with 7 bases spanning the gap. Germline V gives CDR1 SGHVS, CDR2 FNYEAQ. CDR3 in DNA: TGTGCCAGCAGCTTAGGGTCGAGTGGCTACACCTTC. Its translation is CASSLGSSGYTF.

The chain recombines TRBV10-1 with TRBJ2-7; TRBD1 aligns across 10 bases. Trimming removed 3 bases from V and 6 bases from J; junction bases left unmatched: 14. This CDR3 has 17 amino acids. CDR1 and CDR2 from the germline V gene are WNHNN and SYGVQD (reference sequence). In nucleotides, the CDR3 is TGCGCCAGCAGTGACGGGTTGGGGACAGGGGAACTCTGCGAGCAGTACTTC. Protein: CASSDGLGTGELCEQYF.

The gene calls are TRBV27 and TRBJ2-1; 8 bases align to TRBD1. The CDR3 contains 16 residues. With 7 bases clipped from V and 6 bases from J, the junction kept 14 bases outside the gene matches. CDR1 MNHEY and CDR2 SMNVEV come from the germline V gene (reference sequence). CDR3 in amino acids: CASTLTGQGTSNEQFF. Written as DNA, the CDR3 is TGTGCCAGCACGCTAACAGGACAGGGTACCTCCAATGAGCAGTTCTTC.

The V gene is TRBV5-1, the J gene TRBJ2-3; the D gene is possibly TRBD2 (7 bases). Trimming left V 4 bases short and J 5 bases short, with 14 bases between. The CDR3 is made up of 14 amino acids. Germline CDR1 is SGHRS and CDR2 is YFSETQ. CDR3 DNA sequence: TGCGCCAGCAGCCAAGGGGGGGCGGAAGATACGCAGTATTTT. Translation gives CASSQGGAEDTQYF.

This chain joins TRBV5-6 and TRBJ2-2, with 9 nucleotides matching TRBD2. CDR3 size: 16 residues. Per the germline V gene, CDR1 is SGHDT and CDR2 is YYEEEE. The J segment lost 7 bases and the V segment lost 0 bases, leaving 7 bases of the junction unmatched. The CDR3 coding sequence is TGTGCCAGCAGCTTGGGCGGCGGGGGGGCCGGCGGGGAGCTGTTTTTT. It translates to CASSLGGGGAGGELFF.

Regarding this clone: An end of the junction does not agree with germline; a read error may underlie this. J is TRBJ2-7 and V is TRBV11-2, with 10 bases fitting TRBD2. In germline, CDR1 is SGHAT, CDR2 FQNNGV. The CDR3 contains 14 residues. The CDR3: CASTLAGGSYEQYF. The DNA of the CDR3 is TGTGCCAGCACCTTAGCGGGGGGATCCTACGAGCAGTACTTC.

In its sample, this clone was seen a few times. The V and J genes are TRBV25-1 and TRBJ1-1; 8 bases align to TRBD1. The ends lost 4 bases at V and 6 bases at J; junction bases unmatched: 7. The CDR3 is 14 residues long. Germline V gene sequence: CDR1 MGHDK, CDR2 SYGVNS. CDR3 loop: CASSGTGRLAEAFF. Written as DNA, the CDR3 is TGTGCCAGCAGTGGGACAGGGAGGTTGGCTGAAGCTTTCTTT.

This chain links TRBV4-3 with TRBJ2-3, with TRBD1 as a possible D gene (6 bases). Germline CDR1 reads LGHNA; CDR2 reads YSLEER. Trimming pared 3 bases from V and 4 bases from J, leaving 14 bases between. There are 15 residues in the CDR3. The CDR3 reads CASSHPDRMADTQYF. CDR3 in DNA: TGCGCCAGCAGCCATCCAGACAGGATGGCAGATACGCAGTATTTT.

The sample holds a few counts of this clone. The chain is built from TRBV6-5 and TRBJ1-6; a possible D gene is TRBD1 (5 bases). The CDR3 has 14 residues. Trimming removed 6 bases at V and 5 bases at J, with 11 bases between. Germline assignment: CDR1 MNHEY and CDR2 SVGAGI. The CDR3 spells CASSTGGDNSPLHF. DNA of the CDR3: TGTGCCAGCAGCACCGGGGGGGATAATTCACCCCTCCACTTT.

This chain's CDR3 is CASRPRGTGYNEQFF. The CDR3 DNA is TGTGCCAGTAGACCAAGGGGGACGGGCTACAATGAGCAGTTCTTC. The V call is TRBV19, the J call TRBJ2-1, with D maybe TRBD1 (6 bases). The V gene lost 6 bases and the J gene lost 3 bases, with 15 bases spanning the gap. This CDR3 region has 15 residues. Germline assignment: CDR1 LNHDA and CDR2 SQIVND (reference sequence).

CDR3 protein: CASSDLTSGGYNEQFF. The CDR3 DNA reads as TGCGCCAGCAGCGACCTCACTAGCGGGGGGTACAATGAGCAGTTCTTC. This chain connects TRBV5-1 to TRBJ2-1, with 12 bases that match TRBD2. Germline lookup yields CDR1 SGHRS and CDR2 YFSETQ. The CDR3 extends over 16 amino acids. The trim removed 4 bases at V and 4 bases at J, leaving 6 bases unmatched. The full variable domain, in which reference TRBV5-1 and TRBJ2-1 provide the parts outside the CDR3, is KAGVTQTPRYLIKTRGQQVTLSCSPISGHRSVSWYQQTPGQGLQFLFEYFSETQRNKGNFPGRFSGRQFSNSRSEMNVSTLELGDSALYLCASSDLTSGGYNEQFFGPGTRLTVL.

The chain recombines TRBV4-3 with TRBJ2-7; the D gene is possibly TRBD2 (5 bases). This CDR3 contains 15 residues. CDR1 and CDR2 from the germline V gene are LGHNA and YSLEER. Trimming pared 3 bases from V and 4 bases from J, leaving 16 bases between. CDR3 DNA sequence: TGCGCCAGCAGCCACCTTCCGGGATCCGTTTACGAGCAGTACTTC. It codes for CASSHLPGSVYEQYF.

The chain uses TRBV7-9 and TRBJ2-7; perhaps TRBD2 as D (5 bases). V was clipped by 1 base and J by 1 base, with 11 bases between them. In germline, CDR1 is SEHNR, CDR2 FQNEAQ (reference sequence). This CDR3 spans 15 amino acids. The CDR3 bases are TGTGCCAGCAGCTTAGGAGGTTCGGGGTCCTACGAGCAGTACTTC. It translates to CASSLGGSGSYEQYF.

V gene TRBV23-1 combines with J gene TRBJ2-4; D might be TRBD2 (5 bases). TRBV23-1 is an ORF for which the function is uncertain. The CDR3 covers 15 residues. Trimming left V 3 bases short and J 6 bases short, with 15 bases between. In DNA form, the CDR3 reads TGCGCCAGCAGTCATTGGACTGCCTTGAGAAACATTCAGTACTTC. Amino acids: CASSHWTALRNIQYF.

The rearrangement links TRBV27 to TRBJ2-1; D is perhaps TRBD2 (6 bases). Trimming pared 7 bases from V and 2 bases from J, leaving 12 bases between. This CDR3 is built from 14 residues. Germline CDR1 MNHEY, CDR2 SMNVEV (reference sequence). The CDR3 spells CASTSGTPYNEQFF. In nucleotides, the CDR3 is TGTGCCAGCACCAGTGGGACTCCCTACAATGAGCAGTTCTTC.

V gene TRBV6-1 combines with J gene TRBJ2-5; possibly TRBD1 for D (6 bases). TRBJ2-7 explains the end of the DNA better; the J call may be wrong. This CDR3 has 14 residues. The germline V gene encodes CDR1 MNHNS and CDR2 SASEGT. The CDR3, as DNA: TGTGCCAGCGCCGATGAACAGGGATCCTACGAGCAGTACTTC. This gives the protein CASADEQGSYEQYF.

The J gene is TRBJ1-2, the V gene TRBV10-1; no definite D call. CDR3 length: 16 residues. Germline loops: CDR1 WNHNN, CDR2 SYGVQD (reference sequence). The germline V and J ends were trimmed by 1 base and 6 bases, with 18 bases remaining between them. The CDR3 region has the DNA TGCGCCAGCAGTGAGTTTGGCGTCGGGGAACTGGATGGCTACACCTTC. Translating gives CASSEFGVGELDGYTF.

Note on this clone: The sample carries other DNA sequences with the same CDR3. This chain uses TRBV20-1 with TRBJ1-1; no firm D call. Trimming left V 0 bases short and J 4 bases short, with 3 bases between. This CDR3 has 11 residues. In germline, CDR1 is DFQATT, CDR2 SNEGSKA (reference sequence). Here the CDR3 reads CSARDLTEAFF. CDR3 in DNA: TGCAGTGCTAGAGATCTCACTGAAGCTTTCTTT.

This clone appeared once. The CDR3: CASSQELAGLSTDTQYF. The CDR3 nucleotides read TGCGCCAGCAGCCAAGAGCTAGCGGGGTTAAGCACAGATACGCAGTATTTT. This chain links TRBV4-3 with TRBJ2-3, with TRBD2 matching 9 bases. With 0 bases clipped from V and 0 bases from J, the junction kept 4 bases outside the gene matches. Germline V gene data show CDR1 as LGHNA and CDR2 as YSLEER. There are 17 residues in the CDR3.

The J gene is TRBJ2-1, the V gene TRBV7-2; 7 bases are shared with TRBD1. This CDR3 is built from 13 residues. After removal of 5 bases from V and 9 bases from J, the junction contained 7 bases not matched to a gene. Germline CDR1 and CDR2: SGHTA and FQGNSA. The DNA for the CDR3 is TGTGCCAGCAGCCTATTGGGACAGACTGAGCAGTTCTTC. Its protein product is CASSLLGQTEQFF.

This clone was picked up one time. This sequence joins TRBV30 and TRBJ2-7; TRBD1 might be the D (5 bases). V was trimmed by 7 bases and J by 3 bases, leaving 22 bases between them. The CDR3 is 15 amino acids. Germline V CDR1 and CDR2: GTSNPN, SVGIG (reference sequence). CDR3 sequence reads: CASMAQPGPSYEQYF. DNA of the CDR3: TGTGCCTCCATGGCCCAGCCAGGGCCTAGCTACGAGCAGTACTTC. The whole variable domain, filled in from reference TRBV30 and TRBJ2-7, reads SQTIHQWPATLVQPVGSPLSLECTVEGTSNPNLYWYRQAAGRGLQLLFYSVGIGQISSEVPQNLSASRPQDRQFILSSKKLLLSDSGFYLCASMAQPGPSYEQYFGPGTRLTVT.